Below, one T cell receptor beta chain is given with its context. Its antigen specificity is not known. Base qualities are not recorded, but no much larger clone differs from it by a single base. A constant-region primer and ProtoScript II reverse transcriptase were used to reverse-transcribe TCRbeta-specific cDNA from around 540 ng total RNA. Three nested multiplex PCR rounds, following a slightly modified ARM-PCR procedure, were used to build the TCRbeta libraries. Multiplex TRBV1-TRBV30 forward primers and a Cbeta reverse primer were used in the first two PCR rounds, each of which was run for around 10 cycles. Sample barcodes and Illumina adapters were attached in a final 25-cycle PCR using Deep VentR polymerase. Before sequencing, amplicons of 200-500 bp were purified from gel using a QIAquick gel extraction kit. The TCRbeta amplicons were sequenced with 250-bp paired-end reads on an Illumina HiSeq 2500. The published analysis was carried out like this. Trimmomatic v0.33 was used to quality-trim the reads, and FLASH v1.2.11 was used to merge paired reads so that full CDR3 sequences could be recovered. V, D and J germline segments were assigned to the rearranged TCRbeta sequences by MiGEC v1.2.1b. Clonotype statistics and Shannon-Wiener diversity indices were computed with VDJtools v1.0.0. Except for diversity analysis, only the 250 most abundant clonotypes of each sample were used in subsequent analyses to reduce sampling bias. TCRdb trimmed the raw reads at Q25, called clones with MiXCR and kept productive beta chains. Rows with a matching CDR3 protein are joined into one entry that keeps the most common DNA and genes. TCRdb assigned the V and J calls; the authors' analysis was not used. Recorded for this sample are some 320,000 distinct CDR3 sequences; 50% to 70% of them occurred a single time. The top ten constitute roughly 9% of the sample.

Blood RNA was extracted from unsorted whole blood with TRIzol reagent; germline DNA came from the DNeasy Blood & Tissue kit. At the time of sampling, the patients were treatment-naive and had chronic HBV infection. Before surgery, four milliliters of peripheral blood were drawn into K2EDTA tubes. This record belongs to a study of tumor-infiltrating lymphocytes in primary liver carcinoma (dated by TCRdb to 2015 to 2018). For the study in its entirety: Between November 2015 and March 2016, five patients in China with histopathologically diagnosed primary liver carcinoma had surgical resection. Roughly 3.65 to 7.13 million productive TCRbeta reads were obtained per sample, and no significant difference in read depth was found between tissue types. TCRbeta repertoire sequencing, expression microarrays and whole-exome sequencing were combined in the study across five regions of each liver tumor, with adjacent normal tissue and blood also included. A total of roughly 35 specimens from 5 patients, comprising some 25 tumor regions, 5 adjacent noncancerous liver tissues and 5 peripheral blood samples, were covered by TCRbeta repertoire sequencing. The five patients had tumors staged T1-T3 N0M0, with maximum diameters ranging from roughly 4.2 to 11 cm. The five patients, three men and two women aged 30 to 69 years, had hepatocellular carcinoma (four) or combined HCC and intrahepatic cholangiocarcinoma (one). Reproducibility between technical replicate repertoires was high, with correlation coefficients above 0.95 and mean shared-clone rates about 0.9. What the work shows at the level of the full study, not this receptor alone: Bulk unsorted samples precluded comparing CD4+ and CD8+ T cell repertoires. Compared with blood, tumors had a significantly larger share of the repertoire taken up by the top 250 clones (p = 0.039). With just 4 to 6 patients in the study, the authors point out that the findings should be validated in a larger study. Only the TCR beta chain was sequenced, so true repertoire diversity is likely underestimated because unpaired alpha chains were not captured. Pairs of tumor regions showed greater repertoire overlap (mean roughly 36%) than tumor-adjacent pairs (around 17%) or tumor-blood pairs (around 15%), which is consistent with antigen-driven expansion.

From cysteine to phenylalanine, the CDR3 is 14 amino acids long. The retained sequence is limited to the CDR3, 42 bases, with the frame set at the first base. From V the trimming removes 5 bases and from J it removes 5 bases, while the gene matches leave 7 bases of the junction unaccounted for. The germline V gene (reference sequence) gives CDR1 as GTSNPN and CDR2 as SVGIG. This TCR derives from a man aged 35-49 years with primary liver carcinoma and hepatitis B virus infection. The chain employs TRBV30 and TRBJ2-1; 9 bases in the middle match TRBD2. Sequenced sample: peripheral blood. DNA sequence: TGTGCCTGGGCGAGACTAGCGGTCGACAATGAGCAGTTCTTC. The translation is CAWARLAVDNEQFF.